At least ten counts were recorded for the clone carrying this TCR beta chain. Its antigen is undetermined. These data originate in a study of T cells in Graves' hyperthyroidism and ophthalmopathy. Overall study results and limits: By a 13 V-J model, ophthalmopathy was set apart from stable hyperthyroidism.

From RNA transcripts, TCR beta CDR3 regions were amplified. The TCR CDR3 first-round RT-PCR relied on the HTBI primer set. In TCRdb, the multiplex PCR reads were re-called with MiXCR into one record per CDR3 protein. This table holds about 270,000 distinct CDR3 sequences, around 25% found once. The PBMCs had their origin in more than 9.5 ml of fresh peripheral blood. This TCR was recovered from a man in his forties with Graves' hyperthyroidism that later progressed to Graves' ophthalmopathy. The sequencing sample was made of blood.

The CDR3, as DNA: TGTGCCATCAGTGACCCGGGGGGCGACACTGAAGCTTTCTTT. Translation: CAISDPGGDTEAFF. The genes are TRBV10-3 and TRBJ1-1; maybe TRBD1 (6 bases). Germline V gene lookup returns CDR1 ENHRY and CDR2 SYGVKD. Between the trimmed V and J ends, which lost 3 bases and 3 bases, there was a span of 11 bases. The CDR3 has 14 amino acids.